One sample yielded the 18 T cell receptor beta chains listed below, sequenced in a study of CD8 T cells in Susac syndrome. RNA was extracted with the RNeasy kit, and a quantity of about 0.45 to 1 ug was reverse transcribed using random hexamers. In TCRdb, the immunoSEQ multiplex PCR reads were re-called with MiXCR into one record per CDR3 protein. Of 80,000 or so distinct CDR3 sequences in the sample, roughly 94% were seen once. Sequences were obtained from CD8+ T cells from PBMCs. The receptors derive from a human donor with Susac syndrome.

The J gene is TRBJ2-3, the V gene TRBV4-3; TRBD2 agrees at 11 bases. CDR3 length: 15 amino acids. In germline, CDR1 is LGHNA, CDR2 YSLEER. V dropped 3 bases and J dropped 5; count of bases not matched to a gene: 4. The CDR3 coding sequence is TGCGCCAGCAGCCAGGCTAGCGGGGGGTTAGATACGCAGTATTTT. It yields the protein CASSQASGGLDTQYF.

The V call is TRBV27, the J call TRBJ1-2, with 8 bases fitting TRBD1. Per the germline V gene, CDR1 is MNHEY and CDR2 is SMNVEV (reference sequence). The CDR3 runs to 14 residues. V trimming: 7 bases; J trimming: 8 bases; junction bases outside the gene matches: 12. The CDR3: CASTLGQGAGGYTF. In DNA, the CDR3 is TGTGCCAGCACCCTGGGGCAGGGGGCGGGAGGCTACACCTTC.

DNA of the CDR3: TGTGCCAGCAGCGTCCAGGCGAACACTGAAGCTTTCTTT. Its translation: CASSVQANTEAFF. This chain uses TRBV9 with TRBJ1-1; D unresolved. The CDR3 consists of 13 residues. Germline V CDR1 and CDR2: SGDLS, YYNGEE. With 2 bases removed from V and 1 base from J, the gap between germline ends came to 6 bases.

The chain links TRBV28 to TRBJ1-2, with 7 nucleotides matching TRBD1. The CDR3 extends over 14 amino acids. V shed 9 bases, J shed 6 bases, and the junction held 13 bases outside the gene matches. Germline V gene lookup returns CDR1 MDHEN and CDR2 SYDVKM. CDR3: CASDREPYRNGYTF. The CDR3 bases are TGTGCCAGTGACAGGGAGCCCTACCGGAATGGCTACACCTTC.

The rearrangement uses TRBV11-2 and TRBJ2-7; D is uncertain. Germline values: CDR1 SGHAT, CDR2 FQNNGV. The CDR3 is made up of 14 amino acids. Trimming pared 6 bases from V and 2 bases from J, leaving 14 bases between. The CDR3 sequence: CASSGSASPYEQYF. In DNA form, the CDR3 reads TGTGCCAGCAGTGGATCGGCGTCCCCCTACGAGCAGTACTTC.

The sample holds a few counts of this clonotype. This chain joins TRBV5-5 and TRBJ2-1; D ambiguous. V was pared by 4 bases and J by 4 bases, with 6 bases between. Germline CDR1 reads SGHKS; CDR2 reads YYEKEE (reference sequence). This CDR3 has 12 residues. This chain's CDR3 is CASSAHYNEQFF. CDR3 DNA sequence: TGTGCCAGCAGCGCACATTACAATGAGCAGTTCTTC.

The J gene is TRBJ2-6, the V gene TRBV6-5; D gene uncertain. Germline V lookup: CDR1 MNHEY, CDR2 SVGAGI. This CDR3 spans 13 amino acids. Trimming removed 7 bases at V and 0 bases at J, with 4 bases between. Written as DNA, the CDR3 is TGTGCCAGCACCTACTCTGGGGCCAACGTCCTGACTTTC. It yields the protein CASTYSGANVLTF.

This clonotype has just one count. The chain recombines TRBV18 with TRBJ1-1; the D is unclear. From germline, CDR1 is KGHSH and CDR2 LQKENI. The CDR3 is made up of 13 amino acids. Trimming left V 0 bases short and J 6 bases short, with 8 bases between. CDR3 in DNA: TGTGCCAGCTCACCACCGATGGCGGCTGAAGCTTTCTTT. It codes for CASSPPMAAEAFF.

On this clonotype itself: The CDR3 carries no conserved terminal phenylalanine or tryptophan, so it likely arises from a read error. The V gene is TRBV9, the J gene TRBJ2-3; TRBD2 agrees at 8 bases. This CDR3 contains 17 residues. The germline CDR1 and CDR2 sequences are SGDLS and YYNGEE. Trimming removed 3 bases from V and 2 bases from J; junction bases left unmatched: 11. Here the CDR3 reads CASSGDGAGALTDTQYL. The CDR3 nucleotides read TGTGCCAGCAGCGGCGACGGAGCGGGGGCGCTCACAGATACGCAGTATCTT.

The V and J genes are TRBV5-6 and TRBJ2-3; D remains unclear. V lost 4 bases and J lost 1, with 13 bases in between. CDR1 is SGHDT and CDR2 is YYEEEE in the germline V gene. This CDR3 region has 15 residues. CDR3 coding DNA: TGTGCCAGCAGCCCCGGACCGGCGGGCACAGATACGCAGTATTTT. Protein sequence: CASSPGPAGTDTQYF.

This chain links TRBV3-1 with TRBJ2-5; D is uncertain. Trimming removed 0 bases from V and 5 bases from J, with 7 bases in between. The CDR3 length is 13 residues. Germline CDR1 is LGHDT and CDR2 is YNNKEL (reference sequence). The CDR3 is CASSQDMRETQYF. The CDR3 DNA is TGTGCCAGCAGCCAAGACATGAGGGAGACCCAGTACTTC.

This clonotype was seen only once. V usage is TRBV27 and J usage is TRBJ2-7; D assignment may be TRBD1 or TRBD2 (5 bases each). Between the trimmed V and J ends, which lost 2 bases and 0 bases, there was a span of 8 bases. The germline V gene encodes CDR1 MNHEY and CDR2 SMNVEV (reference sequence). The CDR3 spans 14 residues. This CDR3 is CASSLRDRSYEQYF. The CDR3 DNA is TGTGCCAGCAGTTTACGGGACCGCTCCTACGAGCAGTACTTC.

The chain combines TRBV6-4 with TRBJ2-3, with D possibly being TRBD2 (7 bases). The CDR3 length is 14 residues. Trimming shortened V by 4 bases and J by 4 bases, and 12 bases separated the two germline ends. Germline values: CDR1 MRHNA, CDR2 SNTAGT. CDR3 residues: CASSGAGAADTQYF. Written as DNA, the CDR3 is TGTGCCAGCAGTGGTGCGGGGGCGGCAGATACGCAGTATTTT.

The chain combines TRBV5-1 with TRBJ2-2, with TRBD1 as a possible D gene (5 bases). Trimming stripped 4 bases from V and 6 bases from J, with 19 bases between. This CDR3 contains 16 residues. CDR1 is SGHRS and CDR2 is YFSETQ in the germline V gene. The CDR3 nucleotides read TGCGCCAGCAGCCCCCGGGCCGTGGACACAGCCGGGGAGCTGTTTTTT. Amino acids: CASSPRAVDTAGELFF.

V gene TRBV7-6 combines with J gene TRBJ2-5; 10 nucleotides align to TRBD1. The trim removed 5 bases at V and 5 bases at J, leaving 8 bases unmatched. Germline CDR1 is SGHVS and CDR2 is FNYEAQ. The CDR3 length is 15 residues. CDR3 DNA: TGTGCCAGCAGCCCACGGACAGGGGGGGAGGAGACCCAGTACTTC. Residues: CASSPRTGGEETQYF.

The CDR3 region has the DNA TGCGCCAGCAGCTTGGAACAGGGAACCTACAATGAGCAGTTCTTC. It yields the protein CASSLEQGTYNEQFF. V usage is TRBV5-1 and J usage is TRBJ2-1; TRBD1 might be the D (6 bases). Trimming stripped 0 bases from V and 2 bases from J, with 9 bases between. The CDR3 extends over 15 amino acids. Germline loops: CDR1 SGHRS, CDR2 YFSETQ.

The rearrangement uses TRBV6-1 and TRBJ2-1; 11 bases fit TRBD2. CDR1 and CDR2 from the germline V gene are MNHNS and SASEGT. The CDR3 has 19 residues. After removal of 6 bases from V and 7 bases from J, the junction contained 20 bases not matched to a gene. Here the CDR3 reads CASSPAASGGTSGENEQFF. Written as DNA, the CDR3 is TGTGCCAGCAGCCCAGCAGCTAGCGGGGGGACCTCAGGAGAGAATGAGCAGTTCTTC.

The chain carries TRBV5-6 and TRBJ2-1, with D perhaps matching TRBD2 (7 bases). CDR1 is SGHDT, CDR2 YYEEEE, per germline. V was pared by 0 bases and J by 2 bases, with 15 bases between. The CDR3 consists of 17 residues. The CDR3 here is CASSLVAGEGPYNEQFF. The CDR3 coding sequence is TGTGCCAGCAGCTTGGTAGCAGGGGAGGGTCCCTACAATGAGCAGTTCTTC.